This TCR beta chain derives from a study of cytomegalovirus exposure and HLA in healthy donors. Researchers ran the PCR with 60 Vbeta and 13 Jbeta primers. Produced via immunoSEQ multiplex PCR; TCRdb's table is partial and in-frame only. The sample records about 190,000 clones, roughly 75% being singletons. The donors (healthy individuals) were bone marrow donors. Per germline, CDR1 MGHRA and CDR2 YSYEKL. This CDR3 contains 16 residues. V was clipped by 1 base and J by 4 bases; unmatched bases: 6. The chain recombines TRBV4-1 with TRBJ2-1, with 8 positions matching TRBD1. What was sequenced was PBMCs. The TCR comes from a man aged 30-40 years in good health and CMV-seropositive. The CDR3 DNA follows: TGCGCCAGCAGCCAAGCGACAGGGGTCTTTTACAATGAGCAGTTCTTC. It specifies CASSQATGVFYNEQFF.